The source of this T cell receptor beta chain is a study of control samples from healthy donors and cancer patients. TCRdb keeps only in-frame clones here, not all; method: immunoSEQ multiplex PCR. This sample has roughly 95,000 clones, with around nine tenths found just once. CDR3 length: 14 amino acids. Trimming removed 3 bases from V and 7 bases from J; junction bases left unmatched: 9. The germline gives CDR1 SGDLS, CDR2 YYNGEE. This clone showed up just once. Material for sequencing was blood. This rearrangement joins TRBV9 to TRBJ2-7, with 8 bases identical to TRBD2. The source is a human donor in good health. The donor label of this sample is uncertain. The CDR3 loop is CASSGVGGAEEQYF. CDR3 nucleotide sequence: TGTGCCAGCAGCGGCGTCGGGGGGGCAGAGGAGCAGTACTTC.